Following are 17 T cell receptor beta chains from one sample sequenced in a study of T cell repertoires in cytomegalovirus infection. MiXCR was run by TCRdb on the reads, yielding one entry per CDR3 protein. This sample has 250,000 or so distinct CDR3 sequences, with approximately 15% found just once. Material for sequencing was CD8+ T cells from PBMCs. All receptors come from a human donor in good health (CMV status not recorded). Some clones in this sample may be carry-over from other donors' samples.

This clonotype was counted a few times. The rearrangement links TRBV5-1 to TRBJ2-7; 9 bases are shared with TRBD1. This CDR3 region has 16 residues. With 4 bases clipped from V and 2 bases from J, the junction kept 10 bases outside the gene matches. Looked up from germline, CDR1 is SGHRS and CDR2 is YFSETQ. CDR3 amino acids: CASSLTGTGNPYEQYF. CDR3 DNA sequence: TGCGCCAGCAGCCTAACCGGGACAGGGAACCCCTACGAGCAGTACTTC.

This clonotype showed up just a few times. The chain employs TRBV6-5 and TRBJ1-4; no clear D gene. The ends were cut back, 5 bases at V and 4 bases at J, with 14 bases in the middle. CDR1 is MNHEY and CDR2 is SVGAGI in the germline V gene. The CDR3 extends over 15 amino acids. CDR3 amino acids: CASSVNPTVNEKLFF. CDR3 nucleotides: TGTGCCAGCAGTGTAAACCCCACAGTTAATGAAAAACTGTTTTTT.

This clonotype was observed a handful of times. This chain joins TRBV6-6 and TRBJ2-7, with 11 positions matching TRBD2. V gave up 2 bases and J gave up 5 bases; unmatched junction bases: 14. Per the germline V gene, CDR1 is MNHNY and CDR2 is SVGAGI (reference sequence). The CDR3 is 18 residues long. CDR3 residues: CASSYATSGEPKIDEQYF. The CDR3, as DNA: TGTGCCAGCAGTTACGCGACTAGCGGGGAACCCAAAATCGACGAGCAGTACTTC.

This clonotype came up many times. Here the CDR3 reads CASRGLVNTEAFF. CDR3 in DNA: TGTGCCAGCAGGGGGTTAGTGAACACTGAAGCTTTCTTT. This chain links TRBV6-1 with TRBJ1-1; D remains unclear. V was pared by 6 bases and J by 0 bases, with 8 bases between. This CDR3 comprises 13 residues. Germline V gene data show CDR1 as MNHNS and CDR2 as SASEGT.

At least ten counts were recorded for this clonotype. The chain recombines TRBV6-5 with TRBJ2-3, with D perhaps matching TRBD2 (5 bases). Trimming took off 5 bases at V and 6 bases at J, with 18 bases between the two ends. The CDR3 covers 15 residues. Germline loops: CDR1 MNHEY, CDR2 SVGAGI. CDR3 in amino acids: CASSLPADEVDTQYF. The CDR3 coding sequence is TGTGCCAGCAGTCTGCCAGCGGACGAGGTGGATACGCAGTATTTT.

In DNA form, the CDR3 reads TGTGCCAGCAGCTTAGCCGACCGGAACACTGAAGCTTTCTTT. Encoded protein: CASSLADRNTEAFF. The chain joins TRBV7-9 to TRBJ1-1; D not certain. V shed 0 bases and J shed 1 base, with 6 bases lying between them. This CDR3 is 14 amino acids long. Germline CDR1 is SEHNR and CDR2 is FQNEAQ (reference sequence). Supplemented by reference TRBV7-9 and TRBJ1-1, the full variable domain reads DTGVSQNPRHKITKRGQNVTFRCDPISEHNRLYWYRQTLGQGPEFLTYFQNEAQLEKSRLLSDRFSAERPKGSFSTLEIQRTEQGDSAMYLCASSLADRNTEAFFGQGTRLTVV.

This clonotype was found many times. V usage is TRBV7-6 and J usage is TRBJ1-3; D unresolved. Germline-derived CDR1 and CDR2 are SGHVS and FNYEAQ. Trimming cost V 5 bases and J 2 bases, with 16 bases left between them. The CDR3 runs 16 residues. In DNA, the CDR3 is TGTGCCAGCAGCCCATTGGAGACCATGGCTGGAAACACCATATATTTT. It encodes CASSPLETMAGNTIYF.

The chain uses TRBV5-1 and TRBJ2-3; D gene uncertain. Germline V gives CDR1 SGHRS, CDR2 YFSETQ. V gave up 4 bases and J gave up 3 bases, with 6 bases separating them. CDR3 length equals 12 residues. CDR3 sequence (DNA): TGCGCCAGCAGCCAAAGAACAGATACGCAGTATTTT. It translates to CASSQRTDTQYF.

The chain couples TRBV20-1 to TRBJ2-1; D gene ambiguous. Germline CDR1 reads DFQATT; CDR2 reads SNEGSKA (reference sequence). The CDR3 runs 15 residues. The V end was cut by 5 bases, the J end by 6 bases, with 20 bases between. The CDR3 coding sequence is TGCAGTGCTGTCACGCTCGAATTATCAGTCAATGAGCAGTTCTTC. Translation: CSAVTLELSVNEQFF.

This clonotype was found many times. V gene TRBV7-2 combines with J gene TRBJ2-5; 8 positions match TRBD1. The CDR3 extends over 15 amino acids. CDR1 SGHTA and CDR2 FQGNSA come from the germline V gene. V dropped 4 bases and J dropped 3; count of bases not matched to a gene: 7. The CDR3 sequence is CASSYNGQGKETQYF. In nucleotides, the CDR3 is TGTGCCAGCAGCTACAACGGACAGGGAAAAGAGACCCAGTACTTC. The variable domain in full, with the rest retrieved from reference TRBV7-2 and TRBJ2-5, is GAGVSQSPSNKVTEKGKDVELRCDPISGHTALYWYRQSLGQGLEFLIYFQGNSAPDKSGLPSDRFSAERTGGSVSTLTIQRTQQEDSAVYLCASSYNGQGKETQYFGPGTRLLVL.

At least ten counts were recorded for this clonotype. The rearrangement links TRBV4-1 to TRBJ2-7; D gene ambiguous. V lost 0 bases to trimming and J lost 7 bases, with 10 bases between them. Germline CDR1 is MGHRA and CDR2 is YSYEKL. The CDR3 is 13 residues long. The CDR3 here is CASSQDQAQEQYF. In DNA, the CDR3 is TGCGCCAGCAGCCAAGATCAAGCCCAAGAGCAGTACTTC.

This chain joins TRBV5-6 and TRBJ2-3; D call uncertain. The CDR3 loop spans 16 amino acids. The germline gives CDR1 SGHDT, CDR2 YYEEEE. V lost 2 bases and J lost 0, with 13 bases in between. The CDR3 loop reads CASSLPQYFSTDTQYF. The CDR3 coding sequence is TGTGCCAGCAGCTTACCACAGTATTTTAGCACAGATACGCAGTATTTT.

At least ten counts were recorded for this clonotype. The V call is TRBV11-2, the J call TRBJ2-5; 8 bases fit TRBD2. The J segment lost 5 bases and the V segment lost 2 bases, leaving 4 bases of the junction unmatched. Germline V gene sequence: CDR1 SGHAT, CDR2 FQNNGV. This CDR3 contains 14 residues. The DNA of the CDR3 is TGTGCCAGCAGCTTACGTAGCGGGGTTGAGACCCAGTACTTC. The encoded protein is CASSLRSGVETQYF.

This chain joins TRBV7-6 and TRBJ2-7; TRBD1 matches 9 bases. CDR1 is SGHVS and CDR2 is FNYEAQ in the germline V gene. The CDR3 has 13 residues. After removal of 3 bases from V and 7 bases from J, the junction contained 4 bases not matched to a gene. CDR3 sequence: CASSLNRGQEQYF. For the CDR3, the DNA is TGTGCCAGCAGCTTGAACAGGGGGCAAGAGCAGTACTTC.

This clonotype was picked up many times. The chain has TRBV2 and TRBJ2-3, with 9 positions matching TRBD1. Germline CDR1 and CDR2: SNHLY and FYNNEI. After removal of 5 bases from V and 6 bases from J, the junction contained 6 bases not matched to a gene. CDR3 length: 14 residues. The CDR3 nucleotides are TGTGCCAGCAGTCCCGGGACAGGGCCCGATACGCAGTATTTT. It specifies CASSPGTGPDTQYF.

The rearrangement uses TRBV5-6 and TRBJ2-5, with TRBD2 identical over 11 bases. J gave up 4 bases and V 0 bases, and 2 bases lay outside the gene matches. Germline CDR1 is SGHDT and CDR2 is YYEEEE. The CDR3 covers 15 residues. The CDR3 sequence is CASSLALAGGETQYF. CDR3 DNA sequence: TGTGCCAGCAGCTTGGCCCTAGCGGGGGGAGAGACCCAGTACTTC.

This chain connects TRBV7-6 to TRBJ2-1, with D possibly TRBD2 on 5 matching bases. Trimming removed 5 bases at V and 0 bases at J, with 17 bases between. CDR1 and CDR2 (germline): SGHVS, FNYEAQ. This CDR3 has 17 amino acids. CDR3 nucleotide sequence: TGTGCCAGCAGCGGAAGGGCTGACGGGGTCTCCTACAATGAGCAGTTCTTC. Translating it yields CASSGRADGVSYNEQFF.